Each of the 27 T cell receptor beta chains below was sequenced from the same sample in a study of glioma-infiltrating T cells. Amplification of TCR alpha and beta CDR3 regions from RNA used iRepertoire nested multiplex PCR. From the multiplex PCR reads, TCRdb called clonotypes with MiXCR, one entry per CDR3 protein. The data show a few hundred thousand distinct CDR3 sequences, less than 50% seen once. What was sequenced was glioma tissue, nonneoplastic brain tissue, or PBMCs (not recorded which). The receptors come from a human donor with low-grade glioma or glioblastoma, undergoing nonglioma brain surgery, or in good health (not recorded which).

V and J are TRBV25-1 and TRBJ1-1; weak D call: TRBD1 (6 bases). V gave up 4 bases and J gave up 4 bases, with 16 bases separating them. The CDR3 extends over 15 amino acids. Germline-derived CDR1 and CDR2 are MGHDK and SYGVNS. The CDR3: CASSGTTGLSTEAFF. Here the CDR3 DNA reads TGTGCCAGCAGTGGTACAACAGGGTTGTCCACTGAAGCTTTCTTT.

Worth noting for this clonotype: The conserved closing phenylalanine or tryptophan is absent in this CDR3, likely reflecting a read error. This chain joins TRBV2 and TRBJ2-1; a possible D gene is TRBD1 (6 bases). V lost 6 bases and J 6 bases, leaving 15 bases between the germline ends. The germline gives CDR1 SNHLY, CDR2 FYNNEI. The CDR3 has 14 residues. CDR3 sequence reads: CASSLRTEGNEQFS. In DNA, the CDR3 is TGTGCCAGCAGCCTAAGGACAGAGGGCAATGAGCAGTTCTCC.

The CDR3 loop is CASSPLQGVEGNEQFF. DNA of the CDR3: TGTGCCAGCAGCCCTCTCCAGGGGGTGGAGGGGAATGAGCAGTTCTTC. The V and J genes are TRBV11-2 and TRBJ2-1, with D perhaps TRBD1 (7 bases). Germline CDR1 reads SGHAT; CDR2 reads FQNNGV. Trimming took off 5 bases at V and 7 bases at J, with 21 bases between the two ends. The CDR3 has 16 residues.

Many counts were recorded for this clonotype. This chain connects TRBV6-2 or TRBV6-3 to TRBJ2-2; D remains unclear. Trimming took 10 bases from V and 5 from J, leaving 8 bases between them. CDR3 length: 11 amino acids. Germline V CDR1 and CDR2: MNHEY, SVGEGT. The chain's CDR3 is CAITGTGELFF. In nucleotides, the CDR3 is TGTGCCATCACCGGTACCGGGGAGCTGTTTTTT.

The gene calls are TRBV10-3 and TRBJ2-7; TRBD1 matches 9 bases. This CDR3 has 13 residues. The ends lost 10 bases at V and 2 bases at J; junction bases unmatched: 6. CDR1 and CDR2 (germline): ENHRY, SYGVKD. The CDR3 spells CATRQGGPYEQYF. The CDR3 DNA reads TGTGCCACCAGACAGGGGGGACCCTACGAGCAGTACTTC.

Only a few counts were recorded for this clonotype. This CDR3 is CASSGAGTSGRWSEQFF. CDR3 coding DNA: TGTGCCAGCAGTGGTGCCGGGACTAGCGGGAGATGGAGTGAGCAGTTCTTC. The chain has TRBV25-1 and TRBJ2-1, with 14 bases identical to TRBD2. CDR1 and CDR2 (germline): MGHDK, SYGVNS. Unmatched junction bases numbered 11, after V lost 4 bases and J lost 9 bases. This CDR3 has 17 residues.

This clonotype was seen a handful of times. The J gene is TRBJ2-7, the V gene TRBV20-1; 9 nucleotides align to TRBD2. From germline, CDR1 is DFQATT and CDR2 SNEGSKA (reference sequence). This CDR3 is 16 amino acids long. Losses at the gene ends were 6 bases for V and 4 bases for J; bases not matched to a gene: 16. CDR3 sequence reads: CSARTAHFSGRYEQYF. The CDR3 DNA sequence: TGCAGTGCAAGGACAGCTCACTTTAGCGGGAGATACGAGCAGTACTTC.

The chain combines TRBV5-5 with TRBJ2-7, with unresolved D. Between the trimmed V and J ends, which lost 2 bases and 4 bases, there was a span of 7 bases. The CDR3 runs 12 residues. The germline CDR1 and CDR2 sequences are SGHKS and YYEKEE (reference sequence). CDR3 in DNA: TGTGCCAGCAGCTTATCGGTGTACGAGCAGTACTTC. It is translated as CASSLSVYEQYF. Variable domain in full (rest from reference TRBV5-5 and TRBJ2-7): DAGVTQSPTHLIKTRGQQVTLRCSPISGHKSVSWYQQVLGQGPQFIFQYYEKEERGRGNFPDRFSARQFPNYSSELNVNALLLGDSALYLCASSLSVYEQYFGPGTRLTVT.

The genes are TRBV12-3 or TRBV12-4 and TRBJ2-1; TRBD2 matches 10 bases. CDR3 size: 16 residues. V trimming: 7 bases; J trimming: 6 bases; junction bases outside the gene matches: 12. The CDR3 nucleotides read TGTGCCAGCACCCCTGTCCCTAGCGGGAGAGTCAATGAGCAGTTCTTC. This codes for CASTPVPSGRVNEQFF.

There are a few counts of this clonotype. The J gene is TRBJ1-1, the V gene TRBV4-2, with D possibly matching TRBD1 (5 bases). The germline V gene encodes CDR1 LGHNA and CDR2 YNFKEQ. CDR3 length equals 14 residues. V dropped 6 bases and J dropped 5 bases, with 16 bases sitting between them. The CDR3 loop reads CASSFTGGRTEAFF. CDR3 bases: TGTGCCAGCAGTTTCACGGGGGGGAGGACTGAAGCTTTCTTT.

This clonotype was seen more than once but under ten times. The V and J genes are TRBV27 and TRBJ1-2; 7 nucleotides align to TRBD1. V lost 6 bases to trimming and J lost 8 bases; unmatched junction nucleotides: 9. This CDR3 has 13 amino acids. Looked up from germline, CDR1 is MNHEY and CDR2 is SMNVEV (reference sequence). In DNA form, the CDR3 reads TGTGCCAGCAGCCTGACAGGGTGGGGGGGCTACACCTTC. This translates into CASSLTGWGGYTF.

The rearrangement links TRBV7-2 to TRBJ2-7, with 8 bases that match TRBD2. This CDR3 is 14 amino acids long. J lost 6 bases, V lost 3 bases, and 7 bases had no gene match. Germline CDR1 and CDR2: SGHTA and FQGNSA. The CDR3 region is CASSFRGGPTEQYF. The CDR3 nucleotides read TGTGCCAGCAGCTTCCGGGGGGGGCCCACCGAGCAGTACTTC.

This chain uses TRBV4-3 with TRBJ2-2; D is ambiguous. Germline V lookup: CDR1 LGHNA, CDR2 YSLEER. The CDR3 loop spans 15 amino acids. V shed 0 bases and J shed 0 bases, with 5 bases lying between them. CDR3 coding DNA: TGCGCCAGCAGCCAAGACGGAGCGAACACCGGGGAGCTGTTTTTT. It is translated as CASSQDGANTGELFF.

The V gene is TRBV27, the J gene TRBJ2-7; possible D gene TRBD2, 5 bases. V lost 5 bases and J lost 6, with 17 bases in between. The germline V gene has CDR1 MNHEY and CDR2 SMNVEV (reference sequence). CDR3 length: 14 amino acids. CDR3: CASSVGLMAGEQYF. The CDR3 nucleotides are TGTGCCAGCAGTGTCGGATTGATGGCGGGCGAGCAGTACTTC.

This clonotype was found a few times. This chain uses TRBV27 with TRBJ2-6, with 7 bases fitting TRBD1. Germline trimming cut 5 bases from V and 0 bases from J; bases unmatched to any gene: 13. This CDR3 region has 19 residues. In germline, CDR1 is MNHEY, CDR2 SMNVEV (reference sequence). CDR3 nucleotides: TGTGCCAGCAGTATTTTACAGGGGACCTACCCCTCTGGGGCCAACGTCCTGACTTTC. This encodes CASSILQGTYPSGANVLTF.

This clonotype appeared a single time. A much larger clone is a single base away; this may be a read error. The V call is TRBV20-1, the J call TRBJ2-5; tentatively, D is TRBD1 (7 bases). CDR3 size: 11 residues. The V end was cut by 6 bases, the J end by 9 bases, with 14 bases between. In germline, CDR1 is DFQATT, CDR2 SNEGSKA (reference sequence). The CDR3: CSAARDSPQYF. In nucleotides, the CDR3 is TGCAGTGCCGCGCGGGACAGCCCCCAGTACTTC.

This clonotype was seen repeatedly, ten times or more. This chain joins TRBV6-1 and TRBJ2-1; weak D call: TRBD2 (6 bases). Trimming cost V 6 bases and J 0 bases, with 6 bases left between them. CDR3 length equals 13 residues. Looked up from germline, CDR1 is MNHNS and CDR2 is SASEGT. In DNA, the CDR3 is TGTGCCAGCAGGGAGGGCTCCTACAATGAGCAGTTCTTC. It yields the protein CASREGSYNEQFF.

The V gene is TRBV27, the J gene TRBJ2-1; the D gene is possibly TRBD1 (6 bases). Trimming took off 6 bases at V and 6 bases at J, with 15 bases between the two ends. The CDR3 is 14 residues long. Looked up from germline, CDR1 is MNHEY and CDR2 is SMNVEV (reference sequence). The DNA of the CDR3 is TGTGCCAGCAGCTTACAGGGACCGTTCAATGAGCAGTTCTTC. This codes for CASSLQGPFNEQFF.

V is TRBV7-6 and J is TRBJ2-7; D uncertain. Trimming removed 7 bases from V and 1 base from J, with 8 bases in between. The CDR3 has 12 residues. Germline values: CDR1 SGHVS, CDR2 FNYEAQ. The CDR3 protein is CASTSESYEQYF. CDR3 nucleotide sequence: TGTGCCAGCACGTCGGAATCCTACGAGCAGTACTTC.

This chain links TRBV6-1 with TRBJ1-5; D uncertain. CDR3 length equals 13 residues. CDR1 is MNHNS and CDR2 is SASEGT in the germline V gene. V was pared by 6 bases and J by 10 bases, with 16 bases between. The CDR3, as DNA: TGTGCCAGCAGCCAGAGGAACCCGTCCCCCCAGCATTTT. As protein: CASSQRNPSPQHF.

This clonotype was detected many times. The chain uses TRBV6-2 or TRBV6-3 and TRBJ2-1; 7 nucleotides match TRBD2. This CDR3 region has 15 residues. Looked up from germline, CDR1 is MNHEY and CDR2 is SVGEGT. The trim removed 2 bases at V and 3 bases at J, leaving 4 bases unmatched. CDR3 DNA: TGTGCCAGCAGTTACGAGCGGGGCCACTACAATGAGCAGTTCTTC. Translated, it gives CASSYERGHYNEQFF.

The V gene is TRBV15, the J gene TRBJ2-3; D not resolved. CDR1 and CDR2 from the germline V gene are LNHNV and YYDKDF (reference sequence). CDR3 length equals 16 residues. Trimming shortened V by 6 bases and J by 2 bases, and 18 bases separated the two germline ends. The CDR3 reads CATRRHEDEVTDTQYF. The CDR3 DNA is TGTGCCACCAGAAGGCACGAGGACGAAGTCACAGATACGCAGTATTTT.

The rearrangement links TRBV10-3 to TRBJ2-1; tentative D call: TRBD2 (5 bases). Germline V gives CDR1 ENHRY, CDR2 SYGVKD. With 8 bases removed from V and 6 bases from J, the gap between germline ends came to 14 bases. The CDR3 covers 13 residues. This CDR3 is CAIVGGRGNEQFF. The DNA for the CDR3 is TGTGCCATCGTCGGTGGCCGGGGCAATGAGCAGTTCTTC.

This clonotype was seen more than once but under ten times. This sequence joins TRBV20-1 and TRBJ2-7; 7 bases agree with TRBD1. Trimming removed 3 bases from V and 0 bases from J; junction bases left unmatched: 2. Germline lookup yields CDR1 DFQATT and CDR2 SNEGSKA (reference sequence). The CDR3 consists of 13 residues. The CDR3 loop is CSARGQLSYEQYF. DNA for the CDR3: TGCAGTGCTAGGGGACAGCTCTCCTACGAGCAGTACTTC.

This clonotype has a count of ten or more. The rearrangement uses TRBV27 and TRBJ1-1, with no clear D. The CDR3 runs to 15 residues. The germline V and J ends were trimmed by 3 bases and 0 bases, with 11 bases remaining between them. The germline gives CDR1 MNHEY, CDR2 SMNVEV (reference sequence). For the CDR3, the DNA is TGTGCCAGCAGTTTGGGAGTACAGATGAACACTGAAGCTTTCTTT. This translates into CASSLGVQMNTEAFF.

The chain is built from TRBV10-3 and TRBJ2-1; D is unresolved. V was shortened by 6 bases and J by 10 bases, with 10 bases between the two germline ends. The germline V gene has CDR1 ENHRY and CDR2 SYGVKD. CDR3 length: 11 amino acids. Here the CDR3 DNA reads TGTGCCATCAGCCCAGAGGCCGAGCAGTTCTTC. This translates into CAISPEAEQFF.

This clonotype was found many times. The chain employs TRBV6-6 and TRBJ2-3, with TRBD2 identical over 8 bases. J was trimmed by 8 bases and V by 2 bases; bases with no gene match: 9. CDR1 and CDR2 from the germline V gene are MNHNY and SVGAGI (reference sequence). The CDR3 contains 15 residues. The CDR3 protein is CASSYTGGPEVTQYF. The CDR3, as DNA: TGTGCCAGCAGTTACACGGGAGGGCCAGAAGTTACGCAGTATTTT.